The rows below give T cell receptor beta chains drawn from one sample of a study of identifying expanded T cells in peripheral blood. TCRdb's table, derived via immunoSEQ multiplex PCR, lists solely in-frame clones and lacks some. Here the sample spans about 50,000 clones, over 75% being singletons. Sequenced sample: blood. The receptors here all came from a person between 18 and 69 years old in good health. CDR3s include the opening cysteine and the closing phenylalanine or tryptophan. The order of the fields is V gene, clone size, J gene, D gene, CDR3 DNA, CDR3 protein. The D gene is left open where the match is weak. Clone sizes are given selectively: once, few, many, or a class where the clone is expanded.

v_gene: TRBV19; abundance: .; j_gene: TRBJ1-1; d_gene: .; CDR3nt: TGTGCCAGTAGTCTCCCCACGGGGGCTCGTCAGACTGAAGCTTTCTTT; CDR3aa: CASSLPTGARQTEAFF
v_gene: TRBV7-8; abundance: few; j_gene: TRBJ2-5; d_gene: .; CDR3nt: TGTGCCAGCAGCCGAAGAAATGCAGAGACCCAGTACTTC; CDR3aa: CASSRRNAETQYF
v_gene: TRBV19; abundance: .; j_gene: TRBJ2-1; d_gene: TRBD2; CDR3nt: TGTGCCAGTAGTAGCCGGACTAGCGGGGGGCCTGTGAATAGTGAGCAGTTCTTC; CDR3aa: CASSSRTSGGPVNSEQFF
v_gene: TRBV27; abundance: .; j_gene: TRBJ1-3; d_gene: .; CDR3nt: TGTGCCAGCAGTTTACGTCCCTCTGGAAACACCATATATTTT; CDR3aa: CASSLRPSGNTIYF
v_gene: TRBV7-9; abundance: .; j_gene: TRBJ2-5; d_gene: .; CDR3nt: TGTGCCAGCAGCCCCGGACAGTACGAAGAGACCCAGTACTTC; CDR3aa: CASSPGQYEETQYF
v_gene: TRBV6-6; abundance: .; j_gene: TRBJ1-1; d_gene: .; CDR3nt: TGTGCCAGCACCCTAACGAGAGGGGCGAAGAACACTGAAGCTTTCTTT; CDR3aa: CASTLTRGAKNTEAFF
v_gene: TRBV5-8; abundance: .; j_gene: TRBJ1-6; d_gene: .; CDR3nt: TGTGCCAGCAGCTTTATACCAGGGCTCACCTATAATTCACCCCTCCACTTT; CDR3aa: CASSFIPGLTYNSPLHF
v_gene: TRBV2; abundance: .; j_gene: TRBJ1-6; d_gene: .; CDR3nt: TGTGCCAGCAGTCTACCTGACAGGTATAATTCACCCCTCCACTTT; CDR3aa: CASSLPDRYNSPLHF
v_gene: TRBV5-1; abundance: many; j_gene: TRBJ2-6; d_gene: .; CDR3nt: TGCGCCAGCAGCTCACCGGGGAAGTCTGGGGCCAACGTCCTGACTTTC; CDR3aa: CASSSPGKSGANVLTF
v_gene: TRBV30; abundance: .; j_gene: TRBJ2-3; d_gene: TRBD1; CDR3nt: TGTGCCTGGAGTTCAGGACAGGGCGGCACAGATACGCAGTATTTT; CDR3aa: CAWSSGQGGTDTQYF
v_gene: TRBV5-1; abundance: .; j_gene: TRBJ1-6; d_gene: .; CDR3nt: TGCGCCAGCAGCTTGGACGGCACTCCCAGTGGGAGCTCCTATAATTCACCCCTCCACTTT; CDR3aa: CASSLDGTPSGSSYNSPLHF
v_gene: TRBV2; abundance: .; j_gene: TRBJ2-3; d_gene: .; CDR3nt: TGTGCCAGCAGTGGATCTCGGGGACTCACAGATACGCAGTATTTT; CDR3aa: CASSGSRGLTDTQYF
v_gene: TRBV2; abundance: once; j_gene: TRBJ2-3; d_gene: TRBD2; CDR3nt: TGTGCCAGCAGTGTTTGGAGCGGGGCAGATACGCAGTATTTT; CDR3aa: CASSVWSGADTQYF
v_gene: TRBV2; abundance: once; j_gene: TRBJ2-1; d_gene: .; CDR3nt: TGTGCCAGCAGTGACTTTGGGACGAGCCCTCATAATGAGCAGTTCTTC; CDR3aa: CASSDFGTSPHNEQFF
v_gene: TRBV18; abundance: .; j_gene: TRBJ1-1; d_gene: TRBD1; CDR3nt: TGTGCCAGCTCACCACAAGATACCGGGACAGGGGTAACTGAAGCTTTCTTT; CDR3aa: CASSPQDTGTGVTEAFF
v_gene: TRBV9; abundance: .; j_gene: TRBJ1-1; d_gene: TRBD1; CDR3nt: TGTGCCAGCAGCCCCGACAGGGGTACCACTGAAGCTTTCTTT; CDR3aa: CASSPDRGTTEAFF
v_gene: TRBV27; abundance: .; j_gene: TRBJ1-1; d_gene: TRBD1; CDR3nt: TGTGCCAGCAGGCGCGACAGGGGGCAGGAGAACACTGAAGCTTTCTTT; CDR3aa: CASRRDRGQENTEAFF
v_gene: TRBV9; abundance: .; j_gene: TRBJ1-2; d_gene: .; CDR3nt: TGTGCCAGCGGCGGTTATTCTTTTGGCTACACCTTC; CDR3aa: CASGGYSFGYTF
v_gene: TRBV7-8; abundance: .; j_gene: TRBJ2-1; d_gene: TRBD2; CDR3nt: TGTGCCAGCAGCTTAGTACCTGTCCTAGCGGGAGGGGATCCGGACAATGAGCAGTTCTTC; CDR3aa: CASSLVPVLAGGDPDNEQFF
v_gene: TRBV23-1; abundance: .; j_gene: TRBJ1-1; d_gene: .; CDR3nt: TGCGCCAGCAGTCCCTCGAGAGGGGGCACTGAAGCTTTCTTT; CDR3aa: CASSPSRGGTEAFF
v_gene: TRBV25-1; abundance: .; j_gene: TRBJ2-3; d_gene: TRBD2; CDR3nt: TGTGCCAGCAGTGAAAGAGCGGGGGGGACAGATACGCAGTATTTT; CDR3aa: CASSERAGGTDTQYF
v_gene: TRBV6-5; abundance: .; j_gene: TRBJ1-5; d_gene: .; CDR3nt: TGTGCCAGCGGGTCGACAGGCAATCAGCCCCAGCATTTT; CDR3aa: CASGSTGNQPQHF
v_gene: TRBV5-1; abundance: .; j_gene: TRBJ2-1; d_gene: TRBD2; CDR3nt: TGCGCCAGCAGCTTAGGACTAGCGGGGGTGAATGAGCAGTTCTTC; CDR3aa: CASSLGLAGVNEQFF
v_gene: TRBV11-2; abundance: .; j_gene: TRBJ2-2; d_gene: .; CDR3nt: TGTGCCAGCAGCTTAGGACAAGGGTACACCGGGGAGCTGTTTTTT; CDR3aa: CASSLGQGYTGELFF
v_gene: TRBV29-1; abundance: few; j_gene: TRBJ1-1; d_gene: .; CDR3nt: TGCAGCGCACTGAACACTGAAGCTTTCTTT; CDR3aa: CSALNTEAFF
v_gene: TRBV5-1; abundance: .; j_gene: TRBJ2-4; d_gene: .; CDR3nt: TGCGCCAGCAGCTTGGGTCAGCTCAAAAACATTCAGTACTTC; CDR3aa: CASSLGQLKNIQYF
v_gene: TRBV4-2; abundance: .; j_gene: TRBJ1-1; d_gene: TRBD1; CDR3nt: TGTGCCTGCAGCCAATCCGGGACAGGGGAGACTGAAGCTTTCTTT; CDR3aa: CACSQSGTGETEAFF
v_gene: TRBV28; abundance: .; j_gene: TRBJ2-2; d_gene: TRBD1; CDR3nt: TGTGCCAGCAAGCAACAGGGGGCGACCACCGGGGAGCTGTTTTTT; CDR3aa: CASKQQGATTGELFF